The next 2 T cell receptor beta chains were all read from a single sample in a study of shared clonotypes between healthy human individuals. Profiled with immunoSEQ multiplex PCR; TCRdb holds only in-frame clones, not every one. The table includes about 1.1 million clones, 78% detected once. The sequenced sample consisted of memory CD4+ T cells from PBMCs. Subset noted: CD45RA-negative fraction. These receptors came from a man between 18 and 29 years old in good health. Some clones in this sample may be carry-over from other donors' samples.

Notes on this clone: A read error likely explains this, since a far larger clone differs by one base. This chain joins TRBV27 and TRBJ1-1, with D possibly matching TRBD1 (6 bases). Germline CDR1 is MNHEY and CDR2 is SMNVEV (reference sequence). This CDR3 has 14 residues. Trimming shortened V by 8 bases and J by 4 bases, and 17 bases separated the two germline ends. CDR3 protein: CASGNRAGSTEAFF. DNA of the CDR3: TGTGCCAGCGGTAACAGGGCAGGGAGCACTGAAGCTTTCTTT.

The J gene is TRBJ2-7, the V gene TRBV15, with D uncertain. With 0 bases removed from V and 2 bases from J, the gap between germline ends came to 11 bases. The CDR3 covers 15 residues. Germline CDR1 is LNHNV and CDR2 is YYDKDF (reference sequence). In nucleotides, the CDR3 is TGTGCCACCAGCAGAGATCTGGTCGGAACCTACGAGCAGTACTTC. It is translated as CATSRDLVGTYEQYF.